This T cell receptor beta chain was sequenced in a study of memory CD4+ T cells and cytomegalovirus serostatus. The assay was immunoSEQ multiplex PCR, and TCRdb's table has in-frame clones only and misses some. The table shows tens of thousands of clones, with 79% occurring only once. The V gene's germline CDR1 is GTSNPN and CDR2 SVGIG (reference sequence). V shed 0 bases and J shed 0 bases, with 5 bases lying between them. The CDR3 loop spans 13 amino acids. This clone was found a few times. Single viable CD3+CD4+CD8-CD45RO+ cells were sorted as the memory CD4+ T cells. The V call is TRBV30, the J call TRBJ1-2; D not certain. The specimen was memory CD4+ T cells from blood. This sequence was found in an adult in good health and CMV-seronegative. Written as DNA, the CDR3 is TGTGCCTGGAGTGTCTACACTAACTATGGCTACACCTTC. Protein product: CAWSVYTNYGYTF.